What follows are 32 T cell receptor beta chains derived from one specimen sequenced in a study of cytomegalovirus exposure and HLA in healthy donors. The PCR ran on 60 Vbeta and 13 Jbeta primers. Produced via immunoSEQ multiplex PCR; TCRdb's table is partial and in-frame only. The data show some 190,000 clones, with 85% to 90% seen just once and roughly 1.3% held by the top ten. The source material was PBMCs. The receptors originated from a young man in good health and CMV-seronegative.

Only one count was recorded for this clone. The rearrangement joins TRBV5-1 to TRBJ1-2; possible D gene TRBD1, 6 bases. Germline CDR1 reads SGHRS; CDR2 reads YFSETQ. The length of the CDR3 is 13 residues. The ends were cut back, 4 bases at V and 2 bases at J, with 9 bases in the middle. The CDR3: CASSMDSNYGYTF. The CDR3 bases are TGCGCCAGCAGCATGGACAGCAACTATGGCTACACCTTC.

V and J are TRBV28 and TRBJ2-1, with TRBD1 matching over 7 bases. Trimming took 6 bases from V and 0 from J; bases not matched to a gene: 8. Germline CDR1 is MDHEN and CDR2 is SYDVKM. The CDR3 is 16 amino acids. The CDR3 spells CASSLLQGSSYNEQFF. The CDR3, as DNA: TGTGCCAGCAGCTTACTACAGGGGAGCTCCTACAATGAGCAGTTCTTC.

This clone was seen more than once but under ten times. This chain joins TRBV10-3 and TRBJ1-6, with no clear D. Germline V CDR1 and CDR2: ENHRY, SYGVKD. The CDR3 spans 15 residues. V was clipped by 10 bases and J by 5 bases, with 18 bases between them. The CDR3, as DNA: TGTGCCACCTTACTCGCCACAGATGATAATTCACCCCTCCACTTT. Translation: CATLLATDDNSPLHF.

The rearrangement uses TRBV11-2 and TRBJ1-1, with unresolved D. CDR3 length: 15 amino acids. V dropped 4 bases and J dropped 0 bases, with 12 bases sitting between them. The germline gives CDR1 SGHAT, CDR2 FQNNGV. The CDR3 DNA reads TGTGCCAGCAGCTCTGGAGGGATCATGAACACTGAAGCTTTCTTT. Residues: CASSSGGIMNTEAFF.

V usage is TRBV19 and J usage is TRBJ1-2; no clear D gene. Trimming cost V 1 base and J 4 bases, with 4 bases left between them. CDR3 size: 12 residues. Germline CDR1 reads LNHDA; CDR2 reads SQIVND (reference sequence). For the CDR3, the DNA is TGTGCCAGTAGTATAGCCGGCTATGGCTACACCTTC. It is translated as CASSIAGYGYTF. The full variable domain, completed using reference TRBV19 and TRBJ1-2, is DGGITQSPKYLFRKEGQNVTLSCEQNLNHDAMYWYRQDPGQGLRLIYYSQIVNDFQKGDIAEGYSVSREKKESFPLTVTSAQKNPTAFYLCASSIAGYGYTFGSGTRLTVV.

The chain uses TRBV19 and TRBJ2-2; D is perhaps TRBD2 (7 bases). The V gene's germline CDR1 is LNHDA and CDR2 SQIVND (reference sequence). Trimming removed 6 bases at V and 5 bases at J, with 22 bases between. The CDR3 loop spans 17 amino acids. DNA of the CDR3: TGTGCCAGTAGCACCGGGGGGCCATTAAGAGGAACCGGGGAGCTGTTTTTT. The encoded protein is CASSTGGPLRGTGELFF.

The rearrangement joins TRBV2 to TRBJ1-2, with D unclear. V lost 3 bases to trimming and J lost 3 bases, with 8 bases between them. CDR3 length: 13 amino acids. CDR1 SNHLY and CDR2 FYNNEI come from the germline V gene. CDR3 amino acids: CASSESGYYGYTF. The CDR3 DNA follows: TGTGCCAGCAGTGAGTCGGGTTACTATGGCTACACCTTC.

This rearrangement joins TRBV4-1 to TRBJ1-2, with 7 nucleotides matching TRBD1. Looked up from germline, CDR1 is MGHRA and CDR2 is YSYEKL. The length of the CDR3 is 17 residues. V lost 8 bases, J lost 7 bases, and 22 bases stayed unmatched. This chain's CDR3 is CASPLRDSPSGPAGYTF. CDR3 bases: TGCGCCAGCCCACTAAGGGACAGTCCATCTGGTCCGGCTGGCTACACCTTC.

In DNA, the CDR3 is TGCGCCAGCAGCCGCCGTGGGGGGAATGGAGAAAAACTGTTTTTT. Its translation is CASSRRGGNGEKLFF. J is TRBJ1-4 and V is TRBV5-1; D is perhaps TRBD1 (5 bases). Looked up from germline, CDR1 is SGHRS and CDR2 is YFSETQ. V lost 4 bases and J lost 8, with 18 bases in between. This CDR3 is 15 amino acids long.

The chain combines TRBV4-3 with TRBJ1-6, with unresolved D. CDR3 length: 16 amino acids. V lost 1 base to trimming and J lost 10 bases, with 17 bases between them. CDR1 is LGHNA and CDR2 is YSLEER in the germline V gene. The CDR3 nucleotides read TGCGCCAGCAGCCAAGCTCCAGGCGTACAAAGGTCACCCCTCCACTTT. The encoded protein is CASSQAPGVQRSPLHF.

The chain combines TRBV11-3 with TRBJ2-7, with TRBD2 identical over 7 bases. V shed 5 bases, J shed 3 bases, and the junction held 10 bases outside the gene matches. CDR1 is SGHNT, CDR2 YENEEA, per germline. The CDR3 length is 15 residues. CDR3 sequence: CASSKGAGSHYEQYF. CDR3 in DNA: TGTGCCAGCAGCAAAGGAGCGGGATCACACTACGAGCAGTACTTC.

V gene TRBV25-1 combines with J gene TRBJ2-5; 9 nucleotides agree with TRBD1. From germline, CDR1 is MGHDK and CDR2 SYGVNS. The junction had 16 bases not matched to a gene; V was cut back by 4 bases and J by 4 bases. This CDR3 spans 18 amino acids. The CDR3 reads CASSVPSRGQGWGETQYF. The CDR3, as DNA: TGTGCCAGCAGTGTGCCTTCCCGGGGACAGGGCTGGGGAGAGACCCAGTACTTC. Full variable domain (remainder filled in from reference TRBV25-1 and TRBJ2-5): EADIYQTPRYLVIGTGKKITLECSQTMGHDKMYWYQQDPGMELHLIHYSYGVNSTEKGDLSSESTVSRIRTEHFPLTLESARPSHTSQYLCASSVPSRGQGWGETQYFGPGTRLLVL.

This clone was seen only a few times. The rearrangement uses TRBV9 and TRBJ2-1; 15 positions agree with TRBD2. In germline, CDR1 is SGDLS, CDR2 YYNGEE. The CDR3 is 19 amino acids. V was pared by 3 bases and J by 2 bases, with 9 bases of the junction left unmatched. The CDR3 loop reads CASSAAGTSGRSAYNEQFF. The CDR3 coding sequence is TGTGCCAGCAGCGCAGCCGGGACTAGCGGGAGGTCGGCCTACAATGAGCAGTTCTTC.

V and J are TRBV19 and TRBJ1-6; TRBD1 agrees at 9 bases. The ends lost 6 bases at V and 7 bases at J; junction bases unmatched: 7. The CDR3 runs to 15 residues. Germline loops: CDR1 LNHDA, CDR2 SQIVND (reference sequence). The CDR3 is CASRPQGAQNSPLHF. In DNA, the CDR3 is TGTGCCAGTAGACCACAGGGGGCGCAGAATTCACCCCTCCACTTT.

The chain couples TRBV9 to TRBJ2-3; TRBD2 is a possible D gene (6 bases). The CDR3 contains 15 residues. Trimming took 0 bases from V and 0 from J, leaving 8 bases between them. The germline gives CDR1 SGDLS, CDR2 YYNGEE. The CDR3 DNA reads as TGTGCCAGCAGCGTAGTTAGCGGTAGCACAGATACGCAGTATTTT. Residues: CASSVVSGSTDTQYF.

The chain carries TRBV7-2 and TRBJ1-3; TRBD1 agrees at 9 bases. Germline trimming cut 6 bases from V and 8 bases from J; bases unmatched to any gene: 11. There are 15 residues in the CDR3. Germline V lookup: CDR1 SGHTA, CDR2 FQGNSA. This CDR3 reads CASRSGQGSRDTIYF. CDR3 bases: TGTGCCAGCAGGTCCGGACAGGGGTCCAGGGACACCATATATTTT. Full variable domain (missing parts from reference TRBV7-2 and TRBJ1-3): GAGVSQSPSNKVTEKGKDVELRCDPISGHTALYWYRQSLGQGLEFLIYFQGNSAPDKSGLPSDRFSAERTGGSVSTLTIQRTQQEDSAVYLCASRSGQGSRDTIYFGEGSWLTVV.

The V call is TRBV27, the J call TRBJ2-1, with a possible D match to TRBD2 (5 bases). The germline CDR1 and CDR2 sequences are MNHEY and SMNVEV (reference sequence). V was trimmed by 6 bases and J by 4 bases, leaving 16 bases between them. The CDR3 covers 15 residues. CDR3 DNA: TGTGCCAGCAGCAGCGGACCGGGTAGTTACAATGAGCAGTTCTTC. The encoded protein is CASSSGPGSYNEQFF.

This clone was observed once. The V gene is TRBV6-4, the J gene TRBJ1-1; D call uncertain. This CDR3 is built from 15 residues. Germline-derived CDR1 and CDR2 are MRHNA and SNTAGT. Trimming took off 0 bases at V and 5 bases at J, with 13 bases between the two ends. In DNA, the CDR3 is TGTGCCAGCAGTGACTCGCCGGGGATGAGGACTGAAGCTTTCTTT. Translated, it gives CASSDSPGMRTEAFF.

The chain uses TRBV28 and TRBJ1-1; weak D call: TRBD1 (6 bases). The germline V gene encodes CDR1 MDHEN and CDR2 SYDVKM. The CDR3 is 14 amino acids. Trimming shortened V by 7 bases and J by 1 base, and 13 bases separated the two germline ends. The CDR3: CASTPWTANTEAFF. CDR3 sequence (DNA): TGTGCCAGCACCCCCTGGACAGCGAACACTGAAGCTTTCTTT. The entire variable domain, with the rest obtained from reference TRBV28 and TRBJ1-1, is as follows: DVKVTQSSRYLVKRTGEKVFLECVQDMDHENMFWYRQDPGLGLRLIYFSYDVKMKEKGDIPEGYSVSREKKERFSLILESASTNQTSMYLCASTPWTANTEAFFGQGTRLTVV.

V usage is TRBV7-8 and J usage is TRBJ1-4; D is unresolved. Looked up from germline, CDR1 is SGHVS and CDR2 is FQNEAQ. The CDR3 has 17 amino acids. Deletions cut 7 bases from V and 4 bases from J, with 22 bases between. The CDR3 bases are TGTGCCAGCACCGTATACCCTCCGGGTCCCTTTAATGAAAAACTGTTTTTT. Translation: CASTVYPPGPFNEKLFF.

The chain employs TRBV5-1 and TRBJ1-5; unclear D gene. The germline V gene has CDR1 SGHRS and CDR2 YFSETQ. The V and J ends lost 1 base and 6 bases respectively, with 14 bases between them. This CDR3 is 15 amino acids long. CDR3: CASSLKDAGSQPQHF. CDR3 nucleotides: TGCGCCAGCAGCTTGAAGGATGCGGGTTCTCAGCCCCAGCATTTT.

The chain combines TRBV11-2 with TRBJ2-5; D unclear. V lost 5 bases to trimming and J lost 7 bases, with 11 bases between them. The germline V gene encodes CDR1 SGHAT and CDR2 FQNNGV. The length of the CDR3 is 12 residues. CDR3 nucleotide sequence: TGTGCCAGCAGCCCGAGAGCCGGGACCCAGTACTTC. Its translation: CASSPRAGTQYF.

This sequence joins TRBV2 and TRBJ1-1; 7 positions agree with TRBD1. Per the germline V gene, CDR1 is SNHLY and CDR2 is FYNNEI. The CDR3 consists of 12 residues. V was pared by 9 bases and J by 4 bases, with 5 bases of the junction left unmatched. CDR3 amino acids: CASPRDSTEAFF. The CDR3 DNA is TGTGCCAGTCCCCGGGACAGCACTGAAGCTTTCTTT.

The genes are TRBV11-2 and TRBJ2-2; tentative D call: TRBD1 (5 bases). The CDR3 contains 12 residues. Germline V lookup: CDR1 SGHAT, CDR2 FQNNGV. Trimming stripped 5 bases from V and 4 bases from J, with 5 bases between. The CDR3 loop is CASSQGTGELFF. As DNA, the CDR3 is TGTGCCAGCAGCCAGGGCACCGGGGAGCTGTTTTTT.

The genes are TRBV18 and TRBJ1-4; possibly TRBD1 for D (6 bases). CDR1 is KGHSH and CDR2 is LQKENI in the germline V gene. The CDR3 spans 15 residues. Trimming stripped 1 base from V and 0 bases from J, with 6 bases between. CDR3 residues: CASSPRTATNEKLFF. The CDR3 coding sequence is TGTGCCAGCTCACCACGGACAGCAACTAATGAAAAACTGTTTTTT.

The rearrangement joins TRBV14 to TRBJ2-2, with D possibly being TRBD1 (6 bases). V dropped 1 base and J dropped 4 bases, with 10 bases sitting between them. CDR1 is SGHDN and CDR2 is FVKESK in the germline V gene. CDR3 length: 15 amino acids. CDR3 region: CASSQVTGGTGELFF. The DNA for the CDR3 is TGTGCCAGCAGCCAAGTGACAGGCGGCACCGGGGAGCTGTTTTTT.

J is TRBJ2-7 and V is TRBV28, with D perhaps TRBD1 (5 bases). The germline V gene encodes CDR1 MDHEN and CDR2 SYDVKM. The CDR3 contains 13 residues. Trimming stripped 7 bases from V and 5 bases from J, with 15 bases between. In DNA, the CDR3 is TGTGCCAGCATCGAAGGTCAGGGTCACGAGCAGTACTTC. Translation gives CASIEGQGHEQYF.

The chain recombines TRBV28 with TRBJ1-3; D is undetermined. From germline, CDR1 is MDHEN and CDR2 SYDVKM. This CDR3 spans 15 amino acids. V was trimmed by 2 bases and J by 4 bases, leaving 12 bases between them. The CDR3 DNA reads TGTGCCAGCAGTTTAGGTCGAGTTTCGGGAAACACCATATATTTT. Translated, it gives CASSLGRVSGNTIYF.

In the case of this clone: At one of its ends the junction is not consistent with the germline gene, which may arise from a read error. This same CDR3 is encoded by further DNA sequences in the sample. V gene TRBV5-1 combines with J gene TRBJ1-4; no clear D gene. The CDR3 is 15 residues long. CDR1 is SGHRS, CDR2 YFSETQ, per germline. Here the CDR3 reads CASSLWSLGNEKLFF. As DNA, the CDR3 is TGCGCCAGCAGCTTGTGGTCTCTCGGTAATGAAAAGCTGTTTTTT.

The rearrangement links TRBV6-5 to TRBJ1-4; D is unresolved. Looked up from germline, CDR1 is MNHEY and CDR2 is SVGAGI. The germline V and J ends were trimmed by 2 bases and 8 bases, with 15 bases remaining between them. CDR3 length: 15 amino acids. Here the CDR3 reads CASSYVVSEREKLFF. The CDR3, as DNA: TGTGCCAGCAGTTACGTTGTAAGCGAACGCGAAAAACTGTTTTTT.

V is TRBV27 and J is TRBJ2-2; TRBD2 aligns across 8 bases. J was trimmed by 7 bases and V by 7 bases; bases with no gene match: 11. This CDR3 spans 15 amino acids. Per germline, CDR1 MNHEY and CDR2 SMNVEV (reference sequence). For the CDR3, the DNA is TGTGCCAGCAATAACGGGAGGGCCCTCCACGGGGAGCTGTTTTTT. Amino acid sequence: CASNNGRALHGELFF.

The chain joins TRBV15 to TRBJ2-2; the D is unclear. Per the germline V gene, CDR1 is LNHNV and CDR2 is YYDKDF (reference sequence). Trimming left V 4 bases short and J 8 bases short, with 8 bases between. The CDR3 sequence is 12 residues long. CDR3 protein: CATSIPVGELFF. The CDR3 DNA is TGTGCCACCAGCATCCCGGTGGGGGAGCTGTTTTTT.